The 26 T cell receptor beta chains below all came from one sample that was sequenced in a study of glioma-infiltrating T cells after dendritic cell vaccination. Profiled with immunoSEQ multiplex PCR; TCRdb holds only in-frame clones, not every one. The sample records some 110,000 clones, 90% being singletons. Time point in this sample: after dendritic cell vaccination, including at tumor progression/relapse. This specimen was blood, taken after dendritic cell vaccination. The origin of the receptors is a human donor with glioblastoma.

The genes are TRBV19 and TRBJ1-6; D possibly corresponds to TRBD1 (5 bases). The germline V gene has CDR1 LNHDA and CDR2 SQIVND (reference sequence). The V and J ends lost 1 base and 6 bases respectively, with 10 bases between them. The CDR3 covers 15 residues. This CDR3 is CASSIGGLINSPLHF. In DNA, the CDR3 is TGTGCCAGTAGTATAGGGGGACTGATTAATTCACCCCTCCACTTT.

This sequence joins TRBV29-1 and TRBJ1-3; TRBD1 matches at 7 bases. Germline values: CDR1 SQVTM, CDR2 ANQGSEA. This CDR3 spans 13 amino acids. Trimming cost V 5 bases and J 1 base; bases outside gene matches: 2. The CDR3 region has the DNA TGCAGCGTTCCGGACAGGTCTGGAAACACCATATATTTT. Encoded protein: CSVPDRSGNTIYF.

The gene calls are TRBV29-1 and TRBJ1-2; TRBD1 might be the D (6 bases). The CDR3 contains 12 residues. Per the germline V gene, CDR1 is SQVTM and CDR2 is ANQGSEA. The ends were cut back, 6 bases at V and 10 bases at J, with 18 bases in the middle. The CDR3 region is CSVAKDRSLYTF. CDR3 DNA: TGCAGCGTCGCTAAGGACAGAAGCCTCTACACCTTC. Full variable domain (outside the CDR3, taken from reference TRBV29-1 and TRBJ1-2): SAVISQKPSRDICQRGTSLTIQCQVDSQVTMMFWYRQQPGQSLTLIATANQGSEATYESGFVIDKFPISRPNLTFSTLTVSNMSPEDSSIYLCSVAKDRSLYTFGSGTRLTVV.

The chain combines TRBV9 with TRBJ2-7; 7 bases are a match to TRBD1. Germline V lookup: CDR1 SGDLS, CDR2 YYNGEE. The V and J ends lost 4 bases and 2 bases, in that order; junction bases with no gene match: 12. This CDR3 has 16 residues. The CDR3 coding sequence is TGTGCCAGCAGCCCATCCTTCGGGACAGCTACCTACGAGCAGTACTTC. Translating it yields CASSPSFGTATYEQYF.

To note about this clone: Different DNA sequences within this sample yield the same CDR3. This chain's CDR3 is CASSLDRDRVVHGGELFF. CDR3 DNA: TGTGCCAGCAGTTTGGACCGGGACAGGGTTGTTCATGGTGGGGAGCTGTTTTTT. V is TRBV27 and J is TRBJ2-2, with 9 bases fitting TRBD1. Germline CDR1 is MNHEY and CDR2 is SMNVEV (reference sequence). Trimming removed 3 bases from V and 8 bases from J; junction bases left unmatched: 16. CDR3 length: 18 amino acids.

This clone was seen once. The chain couples TRBV27 to TRBJ2-2, with 8 nucleotides matching TRBD2. Germline loops: CDR1 MNHEY, CDR2 SMNVEV (reference sequence). CDR3 size: 16 residues. The V gene end was trimmed by 2 bases and the J gene end by 4 bases; junction bases not matched to a gene: 6. Here the CDR3 DNA reads TGTGCCAGCAGTTTAGTTCCGGCGGGGGGCACCGGGGAGCTGTTTTTT. This encodes CASSLVPAGGTGELFF.

The chain joins TRBV9 to TRBJ2-2; TRBD1 agrees at 8 bases. Trimming cost V 1 base and J 1 base; bases outside gene matches: 6. The length of the CDR3 is 17 residues. The V gene's germline CDR1 is SGDLS and CDR2 YYNGEE. The CDR3 nucleotides read TGTGCCAGCAGCGTACAGGGGGCGCCGGGGAACACCGGGGAGCTGTTTTTT. This sequence encodes CASSVQGAPGNTGELFF.

The chain uses TRBV30 and TRBJ1-2; 8 bases fit TRBD1. Germline V gene sequence: CDR1 GTSNPN, CDR2 SVGIG (reference sequence). The V and J ends lost 2 bases and 6 bases, in that order; junction bases with no gene match: 5. The CDR3 extends over 13 amino acids. The DNA of the CDR3 is TGTGCCTGGAGTCGACAGGGGATAGATGGCTACACCTTC. It codes for CAWSRQGIDGYTF.

The V call is TRBV11-2, the J call TRBJ1-5; D gene uncertain. V shed 5 bases and J shed 6 bases, with 11 bases lying between them. The CDR3 covers 13 residues. Germline V gene lookup returns CDR1 SGHAT and CDR2 FQNNGV. CDR3 region: CASSEGIGQPQHF. CDR3 in DNA: TGTGCCAGCAGCGAGGGTATCGGTCAGCCCCAGCATTTT.

This chain joins TRBV2 and TRBJ1-5, with D unresolved. V was trimmed by 4 bases and J by 2 bases, leaving 9 bases between them. This CDR3 contains 14 residues. Germline V gives CDR1 SNHLY, CDR2 FYNNEI. CDR3 DNA: TGTGCCAGCAGTGTATGGCAGGGCAATCAGCCCCAGCATTTT. Protein sequence: CASSVWQGNQPQHF.

The chain is built from TRBV6-6 and TRBJ1-6, with D possibly TRBD1 on 5 matching bases. Trimming left V 9 bases short and J 1 base short, with 10 bases between. Germline CDR1 MNHNY, CDR2 SVGAGI (reference sequence). The CDR3 runs to 14 residues. As DNA, the CDR3 is TGTGCCAGTGACAGAAGATCCTATAATTCACCCCTCCACTTT. Amino acids: CASDRRSYNSPLHF.

This clone was counted a single time. The V call is TRBV12-5, the J call TRBJ2-3, with 10 bases identical to TRBD2. CDR3 length equals 21 residues. V lost 3 bases, J lost 3 bases, and 21 bases stayed unmatched. CDR1 and CDR2 from the germline V gene are LGHNT and FRNRAP. CDR3 sequence: CASGFPTRTDLAGEGTDTQYF. The CDR3 region has the DNA TGTGCTAGTGGTTTTCCAACCCGGACCGACCTAGCGGGAGAGGGGACAGATACGCAGTATTTT. Supplemented by reference TRBV12-5 and TRBJ2-3, the full variable domain reads DARVTQTPRHKVTEMGQEVTMRCQPILGHNTVFWYRQTMMQGLELLAYFRNRAPLDDSGMPKDRFSAEMPDATLATLKIQPSEPRDSAVYFCASGFPTRTDLAGEGTDTQYFGPGTRLTVL.

The V gene is TRBV25-1, the J gene TRBJ2-1; D possibly corresponds to TRBD2 (5 bases). From germline, CDR1 is MGHDK and CDR2 SYGVNS. There are 13 residues in the CDR3. V was cut by 4 bases and J by 9 bases, with 13 bases left in between. In DNA, the CDR3 is TGTGCCAGCAGTGGTGTGGGGAGCGGTGAGCAGTTCTTC. This gives the protein CASSGVGSGEQFF.

The gene calls are TRBV30 and TRBJ1-5, with 9 positions matching TRBD1. With V trimmed by 2 bases and J by 7 bases, 9 bases remained unmatched. The CDR3 totals 15 residues. Per germline, CDR1 GTSNPN and CDR2 SVGIG (reference sequence). CDR3 DNA sequence: TGTGCCTGGAGTCGCCAAGGGACAGGGCGGCAGCCCCAGCATTTT. Its protein product is CAWSRQGTGRQPQHF.

This chain links TRBV9 with TRBJ1-6; a weak D match, TRBD1 (5 bases). The V gene lost 4 bases and the J gene lost 8 bases, with 16 bases spanning the gap. This CDR3 has 15 amino acids. The germline V gene has CDR1 SGDLS and CDR2 YYNGEE. The DNA of the CDR3 is TGTGCCAGCAGCCCCAGGGAGGGTTGGTATTCACCCCTCCACTTT. Protein: CASSPREGWYSPLHF. Full variable domain (rest looked up from reference TRBV9 and TRBJ1-6): DSGVTQTPKHLITATGQRVTLRCSPRSGDLSVYWYQQSLDQGLQFLIQYYNGEERAKGNILERFSAQQFPDLHSELNLSSLELGDSALYFCASSPREGWYSPLHFGNGTRLTVT.

This chain uses TRBV19 with TRBJ1-2, with D tentatively TRBD1 (6 bases). Germline V CDR1 and CDR2: LNHDA, SQIVND (reference sequence). Trimming removed 6 bases from V and 8 bases from J, with 22 bases in between. This CDR3 spans 15 amino acids. The DNA of the CDR3 is TGTGCCAGTAGGGCGACAGGCGTCTCGCTGGTCGGCTACACCTTC. It is translated as CASRATGVSLVGYTF.

V usage is TRBV29-1 and J usage is TRBJ1-2; D may be TRBD1 (5 bases). Trimming removed 1 base at V and 0 bases at J, with 9 bases between. Germline V gene lookup returns CDR1 SQVTM and CDR2 ANQGSEA. The CDR3 extends over 14 amino acids. CDR3 sequence reads: CSVEGGAANYGYTF. As DNA, the CDR3 is TGCAGCGTTGAAGGGGGCGCCGCTAACTATGGCTACACCTTC.

The gene calls are TRBV7-8 and TRBJ1-5; 7 bases are shared with TRBD1. The CDR3 sequence is 14 residues long. CDR1 is SGHVS, CDR2 FQNEAQ, per germline. The J segment lost 3 bases and the V segment lost 4 bases, leaving 3 bases of the junction unmatched. CDR3 nucleotides: TGTGCCAGCAGCTCACAGGGGCCCAATCAGCCCCAGCATTTT. Its translation: CASSSQGPNQPQHF.

This chain joins TRBV27 and TRBJ1-1; TRBD1 might be the D (5 bases). Trimming cost V 6 bases and J 6 bases, with 8 bases left between them. The CDR3 consists of 11 residues. Germline V gene data show CDR1 as MNHEY and CDR2 as SMNVEV (reference sequence). CDR3 protein: CASRSGAEAFF. The CDR3 bases are TGTGCCAGCAGGTCGGGGGCTGAAGCTTTCTTT.

This clone turned up a few times. This rearrangement joins TRBV7-9 to TRBJ2-3, with 9 bases lining up with TRBD2. CDR3 length equals 15 residues. Germline lookup yields CDR1 SEHNR and CDR2 FQNEAQ (reference sequence). The junction had 9 bases not matched to a gene; V was cut back by 5 bases and J by 6 bases. The DNA for the CDR3 is TGTGCCAGCAGCAGGGCCAGCGGGGGGCCGGATACGCAGTATTTT. Its protein product is CASSRASGGPDTQYF.

The V gene is TRBV19, the J gene TRBJ2-5; D not certain. With 10 bases removed from V and 2 bases from J, the gap between germline ends came to 20 bases. CDR3 length equals 15 residues. Germline assignment: CDR1 LNHDA and CDR2 SQIVND (reference sequence). The CDR3 loop is CANTNMRPLQETQYF. For the CDR3, the DNA is TGTGCCAATACCAATATGAGGCCGCTACAAGAGACCCAGTACTTC.

The chain carries TRBV7-3 and TRBJ2-5, with a possible D match to TRBD1 (5 bases). Trimming cost V 5 bases and J 2 bases, with 12 bases left between them. Germline V gene sequence: CDR1 SGHTA, CDR2 FQGTGA. The CDR3 loop spans 14 amino acids. DNA for the CDR3: TGTGCCAGCAGCCCTCAGGGCAGTCAAGAGACCCAGTACTTC. This sequence encodes CASSPQGSQETQYF.

In this sample, this clone turned up once. The rearrangement uses TRBV4-2 and TRBJ1-1, with TRBD1 identical over 7 bases. This CDR3 spans 12 amino acids. V shed 11 bases, J shed 5 bases, and the junction held 8 bases outside the gene matches. CDR1 is LGHNA, CDR2 YNFKEQ, per germline. Here the CDR3 DNA reads TGTGCCTCCAGGGGGTCACAAACTGAAGCTTTCTTT. Its translation is CASRGSQTEAFF.

The CDR3 sequence is CASSLDWRAANTGELFF. CDR3 bases: TGTGCCAGCAGCTTAGACTGGCGAGCGGCCAACACCGGGGAGCTGTTTTTT. The chain joins TRBV7-8 to TRBJ2-2, with D tentatively TRBD2 (5 bases). The germline CDR1 and CDR2 sequences are SGHVS and FQNEAQ. The CDR3 is 17 residues long. Trimming left V 1 base short and J 2 bases short, with 14 bases between.

The chain carries TRBV6-1 and TRBJ2-5; perhaps TRBD1 as D (5 bases). V was pared by 1 base and J by 4 bases, with 10 bases between. The CDR3 covers 14 residues. The V gene's germline CDR1 is MNHNS and CDR2 SASEGT. CDR3 sequence reads: CASSEVWGRETQYF. Written as DNA, the CDR3 is TGTGCCAGCAGTGAAGTATGGGGCCGAGAGACCCAGTACTTC.

The J gene is TRBJ2-3, the V gene TRBV29-1, with D possibly matching TRBD2 (7 bases). This CDR3 has 13 residues. V gave up 4 bases and J gave up 5 bases, with 13 bases separating them. Germline V gives CDR1 SQVTM, CDR2 ANQGSEA. The CDR3 region is CSVAGGLEDTQYF. CDR3 nucleotides: TGCAGCGTTGCGGGGGGCCTCGAAGATACGCAGTATTTT.